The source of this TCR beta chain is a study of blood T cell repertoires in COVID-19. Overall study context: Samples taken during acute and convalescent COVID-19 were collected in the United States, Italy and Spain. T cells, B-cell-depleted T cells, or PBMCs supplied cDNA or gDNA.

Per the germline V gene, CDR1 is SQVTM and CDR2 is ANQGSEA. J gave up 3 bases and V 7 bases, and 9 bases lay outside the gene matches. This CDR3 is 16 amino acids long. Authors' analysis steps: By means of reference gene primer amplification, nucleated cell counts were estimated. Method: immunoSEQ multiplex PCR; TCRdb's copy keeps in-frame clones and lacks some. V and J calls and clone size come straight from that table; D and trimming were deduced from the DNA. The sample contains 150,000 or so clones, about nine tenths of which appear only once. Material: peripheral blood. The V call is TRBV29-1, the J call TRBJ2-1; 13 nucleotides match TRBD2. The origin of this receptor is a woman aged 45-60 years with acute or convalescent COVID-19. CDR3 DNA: TGCAGCGGAGAACTAGCGGGAGGGCCGAACTACAATGAGCAGTTCTTC. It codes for CSGELAGGPNYNEQFF.